The rows below give T cell receptor beta chains drawn from one sample of a study of blood T cell repertoires in COVID-19. The protocol was immunoSEQ multiplex PCR, while the TCRdb copy is restricted to in-frame clones and leaves out a portion. Among some 230,000 clones listed, approximately 90% were seen once. Sequencing was performed on PBMCs or T cells enriched from blood (not recorded which). These receptors originate from a woman aged 18-30 years in a cohort exposed to, infected with or recovered from COVID-19 (not recorded which). Both conserved end residues are part of each CDR3. D genes are given only for firm matches. The size entry is marked missing in some rows and otherwise reads once, few, many or a size class.

D gene	V gene	J gene	CDR3 length	clone size	CDR3 DNA	CDR3 protein
TRBD1	TRBV16	TRBJ2-1	17	once	TGTGCCAGCAGCCCCCGTAGGACAGGGGGCTCCTACAATGAGCAGTTCTTC	CASSPRRTGGSYNEQFF
TRBD1	TRBV7-9	TRBJ1-1	18	NA	TGTGCCAGCAGCCCTAGGGCCGGACAGGCGATGGGGAACACTGAAGCTTTCTTT	CASSPRAGQAMGNTEAFF
TRBD1	TRBV6-5	TRBJ2-7	15	once	TGTGCCAGCAGTACCCCTCGACAGGGCGACTACGAGCAGTACTTC	CASSTPRQGDYEQYF
TRBD2	TRBV5-6	TRBJ2-1	18	NA	TGTGCCAGCAGCTTGCCTAGCGGGGGGGGTAGCTCCTACAATGAGCAGTTCTTC	CASSLPSGGGSSYNEQFF
TRBD1	TRBV11-3	TRBJ2-1	14	once	TGTGCCAGCAAAGACAGGGATGCCTACAATGAGCAGTTCTTC	CASKDRDAYNEQFF
NA	TRBV6-5	TRBJ1-2	12	NA	TGTGCCAGCAGTTACCTACAGGGTGGCTACACCTTC	CASSYLQGGYTF
NA	TRBV5-1	TRBJ2-2	16	NA	TGCGCCAGCAGGCCGCAGGGCAGGGATACCACCGGGGAGCTGTTTTTT	CASRPQGRDTTGELFF
NA	TRBV21-1	TRBJ2-1	16	NA	TGTGCCAGCAGCACCCTCTGTAGCGGGAGTTTAAATGAGCAGTTCTTC	CASSTLCSGSLNEQFF
NA	TRBV3-1/TRBV3-2	TRBJ2-7	16	NA	TGTGCCAGCAGCCAAGACTCGGACTGGCCGACCTACGAGCAGTACTTC	CASSQDSDWPTYEQYF
NA	TRBV4-1	TRBJ2-6	18	few	TGCGCCAGCAGCCTTACCACCCGTCCTCAGGGCGGGGCCAACGTCCTGACTTTC	CASSLTTRPQGGANVLTF
TRBD2	TRBV6-5	TRBJ2-7	14	NA	TGTGCCAGCAGTTACCAGGGAGGGTACTACGAGCAGTACTTC	CASSYQGGYYEQYF
NA	TRBV14	TRBJ2-3	16	NA	TGTGCCAGCAGCCAAGACTTTCTCGCGAGGGCAGATACGCAGTATTTT	CASSQDFLARADTQYF
NA	TRBV4-1	TRBJ2-1	15	NA	TGCGCCAGCAGCCAAGCCGGGGAACCCTACAATGAGCAGTTCTTC	CASSQAGEPYNEQFF
NA	TRBV6-5	TRBJ2-7	11	NA	TGTGCCAGCGTTCAAGAGTTCGAGCAGTACTTC	CASVQEFEQYF
NA	TRBV18	TRBJ1-2	14	NA	TGTGCCAGCTCACCCCTCGAGTCCCTCTATGGCTACACCTTC	CASSPLESLYGYTF
NA	TRBV6-5	TRBJ2-6	14	NA	TGTGCCAGCAGAGACAAATCCGGGGCCAACGTCCTGACTTTC	CASRDKSGANVLTF